This T cell receptor beta chain was recorded in a study of T cells expressing NK-cell markers. About the study: All TCR beta repertoires analysed originated from sorted CD3+CD56+NKG2C+, CD3+CD56+NKG2C- and CD3+CD56-NKG2C+ T cells. Seropositivity for HCMV was found in most of the eight sequenced donors, with one seronegative.

This CDR3 has 16 residues. In germline, CDR1 is MGHRA, CDR2 YSYEKL. Following a re-call of the 5' RACE reads, TCRdb has one entry per CDR3 protein and lacks DNA. This listing includes about 450,000 distinct CDR3 sequences. Sequencing was performed on blood T cells: a sorted CD56 or NKG2C T cell subset, CD4+ or CD8+ T cells, or bulk PBMC T cells (not recorded which). The chain carries TRBV4-1 and TRBJ2-3; TCRdb's D call, TRBD1, is unchecked because there is no DNA. The receptor's source is a woman aged 18 to 69 in good health. The chain's CDR3 is CASSQEDRGGSDTQYF.